This T cell receptor beta chain was recorded in a study of blood T cell repertoires in COVID-19. About the research overall: Collection of acute and convalescent COVID-19 samples took place in the United States, Italy and Spain.

V lost 5 bases and J lost 4, with 11 bases in between. Germline V gene sequence: CDR1 LNHDA, CDR2 SQIVND (reference sequence). CDR3 size: 13 residues. Participant ages covered about 18 to 89 years across approximately 25 US areas. Only in-frame clones appear in the TCRdb table, and some are missing; sequencing was by immunoSEQ multiplex PCR. The sample includes 270,000 or so clones, roughly four fifths seen only once; the top ten take around 3.5%. The sequenced material came from PBMCs or T cells enriched from blood (not recorded which). The clonotype comes from a man aged 50 to 59 who had recovered from COVID-19. The chain employs TRBV19 and TRBJ1-2, with unresolved D. The CDR3 sequence is CASSYGDTYGYTF. In DNA form, the CDR3 reads TGTGCCAGTAGTTACGGGGATACCTATGGCTACACCTTC.